The 16 T cell receptor beta chains below come from one sample, sequenced in a study of blood T cells in healthy people across ages. Combining a sample-barcoded 5' primer with a J-beta primer mix, a second PCR ran for roughly 6 to 12 cycles. TCRdb analysed the 5' RACE reads with MiXCR anew, one entry per CDR3 protein. This sample has about 1.4 million distinct CDR3 sequences, with 59% found just once. Sample: blood. The origin of the receptors is a man aged 18 to 30 in good health.

DNA for the CDR3: TGTGCCAGCAGTTCTGTGGGCTACAAGAACACTGAAGCTTTCTTT. This sequence encodes CASSSVGYKNTEAFF. This chain joins TRBV28 and TRBJ1-1; D remains ambiguous. CDR1 is MDHEN, CDR2 SYDVKM, per germline. The CDR3 runs to 15 residues. The germline V and J ends were trimmed by 4 bases and 1 base, with 13 bases remaining between them.

The gene calls are TRBV20-1 and TRBJ2-5; no clear D. The germline gives CDR1 DFQATT, CDR2 SNEGSKA (reference sequence). V gave up 5 bases and J gave up 2 bases, with 9 bases separating them. The CDR3 has 12 amino acids. This CDR3 is CSAGSRQETQYF. For the CDR3, the DNA is TGCAGTGCTGGTAGCAGGCAAGAGACCCAGTACTTC.

CDR3 DNA sequence: TGTGCCAGCGTCTTCGGCGGGGGGGCTGGTGAGCAGTTCTTC. This gives the protein CASVFGGGAGEQFF. The chain combines TRBV27 with TRBJ2-1; 9 bases match TRBD2. CDR3 length: 14 amino acids. Germline CDR1 and CDR2: MNHEY and SMNVEV (reference sequence). After removal of 8 bases from V and 9 bases from J, the junction contained 11 bases not matched to a gene.

CDR3 DNA sequence: TGCGCCAGCAGCTTCACCGCCCTTAGTAGTTACAATGAGCAGTTCTTC. Its translation: CASSFTALSSYNEQFF. The J gene is TRBJ2-1, the V gene TRBV5-1, with D hard to call. CDR1 and CDR2 (germline): SGHRS, YFSETQ. CDR3 length equals 16 residues. The germline V and J ends were trimmed by 2 bases and 4 bases, with 16 bases remaining between them.

The chain couples TRBV5-1 to TRBJ1-2; D may be TRBD1 (5 bases). CDR1 SGHRS and CDR2 YFSETQ come from the germline V gene. This CDR3 spans 17 amino acids. V lost 6 bases and J 3 bases, leaving 24 bases between the germline ends. The CDR3 is CASNLEPGRGPHYGYTF. The CDR3 DNA reads TGCGCCAGCAACCTCGAACCAGGGAGAGGGCCCCACTATGGCTACACCTTC.

The J gene is TRBJ2-3, the V gene TRBV4-1; TRBD2 matches at 7 bases. V gave up 2 bases and J gave up 6 bases; unmatched junction bases: 11. Germline CDR1 is MGHRA and CDR2 is YSYEKL. This CDR3 region has 16 residues. The CDR3 DNA reads as TGCGCCAGCAGCCAAACCCCGGGACTAATACGGGATACGCAGTATTTT. Translation gives CASSQTPGLIRDTQYF.

The table lists this clonotype with a few counts. The chain has TRBV28 and TRBJ2-1, with TRBD1 identical over 7 bases. The trim removed 6 bases at V and 9 bases at J, leaving 11 bases unmatched. The CDR3 contains 14 residues. Germline loops: CDR1 MDHEN, CDR2 SYDVKM. DNA for the CDR3: TGTGCCAGCAGACCACAGACAGGGTTCGCTGAGCAGTTCTTC. The encoded protein is CASRPQTGFAEQFF. Drawing the rest from reference TRBV28 and TRBJ2-1, the complete variable domain is DVKVTQSSRYLVKRTGEKVFLECVQDMDHENMFWYRQDPGLGLRLIYFSYDVKMKEKGDIPEGYSVSREKKERFSLILESASTNQTSMYLCASRPQTGFAEQFFGPGTRLTVL.

The CDR3 sequence is CASSAYRSQNTEAFF. Here the CDR3 DNA reads TGTGCCAGCAGTGCCTACAGGTCCCAGAACACTGAAGCTTTCTTT. The gene calls are TRBV27 and TRBJ1-1; a possible D gene is TRBD1 (5 bases). This CDR3 has 15 residues. V lost 5 bases to trimming and J lost 1 base, with 14 bases between them. Germline values: CDR1 MNHEY, CDR2 SMNVEV (reference sequence).

This sequence joins TRBV29-1 and TRBJ2-7; D might be TRBD1 or TRBD2, each matching 5 bases. The CDR3 contains 12 residues. The V end lost 4 bases, the J end lost 2 bases, and 9 bases lay between the germline ends. Germline V lookup: CDR1 SQVTM, CDR2 ANQGSEA. The CDR3 nucleotides are TGCAGCGTTGGGGACGGTGCCTACGAGCAGTACTTC. It yields the protein CSVGDGAYEQYF.

V usage is TRBV2 and J usage is TRBJ2-7; D perhaps matches TRBD2 (6 bases). V was clipped by 10 bases and J by 1 base, with 14 bases between them. CDR3 length equals 13 residues. Germline lookup yields CDR1 SNHLY and CDR2 FYNNEI. CDR3 sequence: CATSRRASYEQYF. CDR3 bases: TGTGCCACCAGCAGGAGGGCTTCCTACGAGCAGTACTTC.

V and J are TRBV7-9 and TRBJ1-2; D ambiguous. Germline lookup yields CDR1 SEHNR and CDR2 FQNEAQ (reference sequence). Trimming shortened V by 1 base and J by 7 bases, and 13 bases separated the two germline ends. This CDR3 has 14 residues. CDR3 in DNA: TGTGCCAGCAGCTTAGGCTTAGCGTTGTGTGGCTACACCTTC. Its translation: CASSLGLALCGYTF.

The CDR3 coding sequence is TGTGCCAGCAGTTGGGGGAGGGAACCGGGGCAGACCCAGTACTTC. It codes for CASSWGREPGQTQYF. The chain uses TRBV12-3 or TRBV12-4 and TRBJ2-7; 7 bases agree with TRBD2. The DNA end is more similar to TRBJ2-5, so the J call may be wrong. The CDR3 contains 15 residues.

This clonotype showed up just once. The J gene is TRBJ2-3, the V gene TRBV7-2, with D possibly TRBD2 on 5 matching bases. Per germline, CDR1 SGHTA and CDR2 FQGNSA. V dropped 0 bases and J dropped 1 base, with 11 bases sitting between them. This CDR3 spans 16 amino acids. The CDR3 DNA follows: TGTGCCAGCAGCTTAGCGGCCTCAGCGGGCACAGATACGCAGTATTTT. It translates to CASSLAASAGTDTQYF.

The genes are TRBV4-3 and TRBJ2-5, with unresolved D. The V gene lost 0 bases and the J gene lost 7 bases, with 12 bases spanning the gap. CDR3 length equals 14 residues. CDR1 and CDR2 from the germline V gene are LGHNA and YSLEER. CDR3 DNA: TGCGCCAGCAGCCAAGAAGGTCTGGTTGGGACCCAGTACTTC. It yields the protein CASSQEGLVGTQYF.

This clonotype was detected ten times or more. This CDR3 reads CASSLSREVYEQYF. The DNA of the CDR3 is TGTGCCAGCAGCTTGTCCCGTGAGGTCTACGAGCAGTACTTC. The chain carries TRBV5-5 and TRBJ2-7; D ambiguous. CDR3 length: 14 residues. Trimming removed 1 base from V and 3 bases from J, with 11 bases in between. From germline, CDR1 is SGHKS and CDR2 YYEKEE (reference sequence).

This chain links TRBV7-9 with TRBJ1-1, with D unclear. The CDR3 spans 14 residues. V lost 6 bases and J 7 bases, leaving 18 bases between the germline ends. CDR1 and CDR2 from the germline V gene are SEHNR and FQNEAQ (reference sequence). This chain's CDR3 is CASRARASPDEAFF. In DNA, the CDR3 is TGTGCCAGCAGGGCCCGGGCCAGTCCCGATGAAGCTTTCTTT.